This is a list of T cell receptor beta chains from one sample in a study of T cells in Graves' hyperthyroidism and ophthalmopathy. TCRdb reanalysed the multiplex PCR reads using MiXCR and keeps one entry per CDR3 protein. Among 600,000 or so distinct CDR3 sequences, 14% were seen once, and the ten largest hold roughly 6.9%. Sequencing was done on a sample of blood. These receptors all stem from a young woman with Graves' ophthalmopathy. Both conserved end residues are part of each CDR3. A D gene is named only where the DNA matches it firmly. Not all rows give a size; the values are once, few, many and, for expanded clones, a class.

clone size,J gene,V gene,CDR3 length,D gene,CDR3 DNA,CDR3 protein
many,TRBJ1-4,TRBV12-3/TRBV12-4,14,NA,TGTGCCAGCAGTCCCCAGGGTGGGAATGAAAAACTGTTTTTT,CASSPQGGNEKLFF
NA,TRBJ1-1,TRBV5-1,13,NA,TGCGCCAGCAGCTTAGCCTCGAACACTGAAGCTTTCTTT,CASSLASNTEAFF
many,TRBJ1-1,TRBV27,13,TRBD1,TGTGCCAGCAGTTTTCGGGACAGGGAGGCAGCTTTCTTT,CASSFRDREAAFF
NA,TRBJ2-7,TRBV6-2/TRBV6-3,13,NA,TGTGCCAGCAGACAGGACGGCTCCTACGAGCAGTACTTC,CASRQDGSYEQYF
NA,TRBJ1-2,TRBV2,15,TRBD1,TGTGCCAGCAGGTCGAGGGGGCTATCCAACTATGGCTACACCTTC,CASRSRGLSNYGYTF
NA,TRBJ2-1,TRBV27,16,NA,TGTGCCAGCAGTTCCCTACTACGACCACTATACAATGAGCAGTTCTTC,CASSSLLRPLYNEQFF
NA,TRBJ2-2,TRBV5-1,15,TRBD1,TGCGCCAGCAGCCCGGGACAGGGGGACACCGGGGAGCTGTTTTTT,CASSPGQGDTGELFF
many,TRBJ1-2,TRBV9,15,NA,TGTGCCAGCAGCGACCGGGACACGGTACTCTATGGCTACACCTTC,CASSDRDTVLYGYTF
many,TRBJ1-5,TRBV6-1,14,NA,TGTGCCAGCAGTTATAAGGCAAATCATCAGCCCCAGCATTTT,CASSYKANHQPQHF
many,TRBJ2-1,TRBV2,15,TRBD1,TGTGCCAGCGGATCGACAGGGGCCCCCAACAATGAGCAGTTCTTC,CASGSTGAPNNEQFF
few,TRBJ2-1,TRBV4-1,15,NA,TGCGCCAGCGCCCAGCTGCGCAGGGACGACAATGAGCAGTTCTTC,CASAQLRRDDNEQFF
NA,TRBJ2-7,TRBV6-1,20,TRBD2,TGTGCCAGCAGCAAGTATAGGCCCGGACTAGCGGGAGGAGAAACCTACGAGCAGTACTTC,CASSKYRPGLAGGETYEQYF
many,TRBJ2-3,TRBV5-8,15,NA,TGTGCCAGCAGCGGGCTCAGGGGAAGCACAGATACGCAGTATTTT,CASSGLRGSTDTQYF
many,TRBJ2-3,TRBV30,14,TRBD1,TGTGCCTGGAGTTCCGACAGGGGGACAGATACGCAGTATTTT,CAWSSDRGTDTQYF
many,TRBJ2-2,TRBV6-5,16,NA,TGTGCCAGCAGTTACTCGACAGGAACCATCACCGGGGAGCTGTTTTTT,CASSYSTGTITGELFF
many,TRBJ2-3,TRBV20-1,13,NA,TGCAGTGCTAGAAGCGGAATGGGAGATACGCAGTATTTT,CSARSGMGDTQYF
many,TRBJ2-3,TRBV3-1,15,NA,TGTGCCAGCAGCCAAGGGGAGCGGGCCACAGATACGCAGTATTTT,CASSQGERATDTQYF
many,TRBJ2-7,TRBV30,15,TRBD2,TGTGCCTGGAGTCGACTAGCGGGAGGGCCTCACGAGCAGTACTTC,CAWSRLAGGPHEQYF
many,TRBJ2-4,TRBV2,14,NA,TGTGCCAGCAGCCCGGACCGAGCCAAAAACATTCAGTACTTC,CASSPDRAKNIQYF
many,TRBJ1-2,TRBV6-1,15,NA,TGTGCCAGCAGGGATCTGGGAGGGGGTCTGTATGGCTACACCTTC,CASRDLGGGLYGYTF
many,TRBJ2-7,TRBV12-3/TRBV12-4,19,TRBD2,TGTGCCAGCAGTCCCTCCCCCGCGACTAGCGGGAGGGCCGGCTACGAGCAGTACTTC,CASSPSPATSGRAGYEQYF
many,TRBJ2-3,TRBV27,14,TRBD2,TGTGCCAGCAGCTACGGGAGGGAGGCAGATACGCAGTATTTT,CASSYGREADTQYF
NA,TRBJ2-3,TRBV5-8,16,TRBD1,TGTGCCAGCAGCACGGGACAGGGGTTCCGCACAGATACGCAGTATTTT,CASSTGQGFRTDTQYF
many,TRBJ2-7,TRBV27,13,NA,TGTGCCAGCAGTAGGGACCCCCGCGGCGAGCAGTACTTC,CASSRDPRGEQYF
NA,TRBJ2-5,TRBV3-2,16,NA,TGTGCCAGCAGCCACATTGCCGGGACTAATGTGGAGACCCAGTACTTC,CASSHIAGTNVETQYF
many,TRBJ2-5,TRBV27,13,TRBD1,TGTGCCAGCAGGGGGGGACAGGGAGAGACCCAGTACTTC,CASRGGQGETQYF
NA,TRBJ2-3,TRBV5-1,16,TRBD2,TGCGCCAGCAGCTTGGCCTCGACTAGCAGCACAGATACGCAGTATTTT,CASSLASTSSTDTQYF
NA,TRBJ1-2,TRBV5-1,14,NA,TGCGCCAGCACCTTCGGGGGGGGCAACTATGGCTACACCTTC,CASTFGGGNYGYTF
many,TRBJ2-1,TRBV28,12,NA,TGTGCCACCAGGGAGGCCCACAATGAGCAGTTCTTC,CATREAHNEQFF
few,TRBJ1-2,TRBV5-6,14,TRBD1,TGTGCCAGCAGCTGGACAGGGACCCTCTATGGCTACACCTTC,CASSWTGTLYGYTF
many,TRBJ2-1,TRBV7-9,17,NA,TGTGCCAGCAGCTTAGGCCGTGTGCTACGCACCTACAATGAGCAGTTCTTC,CASSLGRVLRTYNEQFF
many,TRBJ2-3,TRBV24-1,15,NA,TGTGCCACCAGTGATCCGGGGACTCGCCGGGATACGCAGTATTTT,CATSDPGTRRDTQYF
NA,TRBJ2-2,TRBV9,15,TRBD2,TGTGCCAGCAGCGTCCAAGGGCGGGAGACCGGGGAGCTGTTTTTT,CASSVQGRETGELFF
few,TRBJ2-7,TRBV29-1,14,NA,TGCAGCGTTAATCCGGGACTTCCATCGGGCGAGCAGTACTTC,CSVNPGLPSGEQYF
few,TRBJ2-7,TRBV5-6,14,NA,TGTGCCACGTCTTTCCGGGACAACTCCTACGAGCAGTACTTC,CATSFRDNSYEQYF
NA,TRBJ2-3,TRBV3-1,17,TRBD2,TGTGCCAGCAGCCAAGATGGTGGAGCGGGAGAAGGAGATACGCAGTATTTT,CASSQDGGAGEGDTQYF
many,TRBJ2-7,TRBV29-1,13,TRBD1,TGCAGCGTTGAAGAAGGACAGGGCTACGAGCAGTACTTC,CSVEEGQGYEQYF
many,TRBJ2-3,TRBV4-1,15,NA,TGCGCCAGCAGCTCGCCTAGTGGGGCGGCAGATACGCAGTATTTT,CASSSPSGAADTQYF
many,TRBJ2-7,TRBV27,15,TRBD2,TGTGCCAGCACGTGGGGTAGCGGGAGGAGCTACGAGCAGTACTTC,CASTWGSGRSYEQYF
NA,TRBJ1-2,TRBV9,14,NA,TGTGCCAGCAGCGTATCCCGACAGTGGCCTCGCTACACCTTC,CASSVSRQWPRYTF